The 9 T cell receptor beta chains below all came from one sample that was sequenced in a study of blood T cell repertoires in COVID-19. Libraries were prepared by immunoSEQ multiplex PCR; TCRdb keeps only in-frame clonotypes and omits some of them. Of around 100,000 clones in the sample, 86% are singletons; the top ten hold about 4.5%. The sample taken for sequencing was peripheral blood. The receptors come from a middle-aged man with acute or convalescent COVID-19.

Note on this clone: The junction does not match germline at one end; this may be a read error. V and J are TRBV7-7 and TRBJ2-2; 10 nucleotides match TRBD2. Germline V gene lookup returns CDR1 SSHAT and CDR2 FNYEAQ (reference sequence). The CDR3 has 15 residues. Here the CDR3 DNA reads TGTGCTAGCAGCTCCGGGACTAGCGACACCGGGGAGCTGTTTTTT. Translating it yields CASSSGTSDTGELFF.

The gene calls are TRBV6-5 and TRBJ1-5, with 7 bases matching TRBD1. In germline, CDR1 is MNHEY, CDR2 SVGAGI. V gave up 6 bases and J gave up 7 bases; unmatched junction bases: 12. The CDR3 totals 15 residues. CDR3 bases: TGTGCCAGCAGAAATCTAGGGGGCCCCGGGCAGCCCCAGCATTTT. Translated: CASRNLGGPGQPQHF.

Comment on this clone: This sample also contains other DNA sequences that code for the same CDR3. J is TRBJ2-5 and V is TRBV3-1 (or the pseudogene TRBV3-2); possible D gene TRBD2, 5 bases. The CDR3 contains 13 residues. V gave up 1 base and J gave up 4 bases, with 7 bases separating them. CDR1 LGHDT and CDR2 YNNKEL come from the germline V gene (reference sequence). In nucleotides, the CDR3 is TGTGCCAGCAGCCAAGGGAGGACAGAGACCCAGTACTTC. It codes for CASSQGRTETQYF.

This chain connects TRBV12-5 to TRBJ1-1, with D unresolved. Germline lookup yields CDR1 LGHNT and CDR2 FRNRAP. V lost 1 base, J lost 2 bases, and 11 bases lay in between. The CDR3 is made up of 15 amino acids. The CDR3 coding sequence is TGTGCTAGTGGTTTGGGCGGCAGTGGTAACACTGAAGCTTTCTTT. Translation gives CASGLGGSGNTEAFF.

This clone showed up many times. The V and J genes are TRBV4-3 and TRBJ2-7, with 8 bases that match TRBD1. With 0 bases clipped from V and 0 bases from J, the junction kept 7 bases outside the gene matches. This CDR3 is 17 amino acids long. Looked up from germline, CDR1 is LGHNA and CDR2 is YSLEER. CDR3 sequence reads: CASSQDLGTGSSYEQYF. The CDR3 bases are TGCGCCAGCAGCCAAGATCTCGGGACAGGTAGCTCCTACGAGCAGTACTTC.

This clone came up a few times. The V and J genes are TRBV30 and TRBJ2-2; possibly TRBD1 for D (5 bases). The germline gives CDR1 GTSNPN, CDR2 SVGIG (reference sequence). The CDR3 is made up of 14 amino acids. The CDR3 loop reads CAHSRAQGTGELFF. In DNA, the CDR3 is TGTGCGCACTCCCGGGCTCAGGGCACCGGGGAGCTGTTTTTT.

This chain uses TRBV11-1 with TRBJ1-2; D is uncertain. Germline values: CDR1 SGHAT, CDR2 FQDESV (reference sequence). This CDR3 has 13 residues. CDR3 in amino acids: CAKMVPLSYGYTF. Here the CDR3 DNA reads TGTGCAAAAATGGTGCCTCTGAGCTATGGCTACACCTTC.

The chain recombines TRBV18 with TRBJ1-6, with a tentative D call TRBD1 (6 bases). The germline CDR1 and CDR2 sequences are KGHSH and LQKENI. CDR3 length: 16 residues. With 3 bases removed from V and 0 bases from J, the gap between germline ends came to 9 bases. Written as DNA, the CDR3 is TGTGCCAGCTCACCGATACAGGGCTCCTATAATTCACCCCTCCACTTT. It encodes CASSPIQGSYNSPLHF.

The V gene is TRBV21-1, the J gene TRBJ1-5. TRBV21-1 is a known pseudogene. The CDR3 runs to 17 residues. CDR3 sequence: CASSKAGRGYSNQPQHF. In DNA, the CDR3 is TGTGCCAGCAGCAAAGCAGGGAGAGGTTATAGCAATCAGCCCCAGCATTTT.